These 3 T cell receptor beta chains originate from one sample sequenced in a study of blood T cell repertoires in COVID-19 (dated by TCRdb to the early 2020s). The library was produced with the immunoSEQ multiplex PCR assay. The table was pulled from immuneACCESS by TCRdb, which kept in-frame rearrangements only. Such tables lose some clones; where checked, under half of the loss comes from unresolved V genes, and the rest has no known cause. A total of about 310,000 clones appear in this sample, 89% of them only once. Together, the top ten hold approximately 9.8% of the sample. Sequencing input: PBMCs or T cells enriched from blood (not recorded which). Source of these receptors: a woman in her thirties or forties who had recovered from COVID-19.

The chain employs TRBV3-1 (or the pseudogene TRBV3-2) and TRBJ1-5; TRBD1 matches 11 bases. V lost 8 bases, J lost 4 bases, and 7 bases stayed unmatched. The length of the CDR3 is 15 residues. From germline, CDR1 is LGHDT and CDR2 YNNKEL (reference sequence). The CDR3 sequence: CASPSDRGRNQPQHF. The CDR3 bases are TGTGCCAGCCCTTCGGACAGGGGGCGAAATCAGCCCCAGCATTTT.

V usage is TRBV12-2 and J usage is TRBJ1-2; TRBD1 is the table's D call and was not checked against the DNA. TRBV12-2 is a documented pseudogene. The CDR3 length is 17 residues. The CDR3 loop is CASRLARTGGFQNGYTF. The CDR3 nucleotides are TGTGCAAGTCGCTTAGCGAGGACAGGGGGATTCCAAAATGGCTACACCTTC.

The chain links TRBV3-1 (or the pseudogene TRBV3-2) to TRBJ2-1, with 7 bases aligning to TRBD2. The CDR3 covers 15 residues. Germline trimming cut 8 bases from V and 0 bases from J; bases unmatched to any gene: 7. Germline V lookup: CDR1 LGHDT, CDR2 YNNKEL (reference sequence). This CDR3 is CASHTSESSYNEQFF. The DNA for the CDR3 is TGTGCCAGCCATACTAGCGAGAGCTCCTACAATGAGCAGTTCTTC.